The TCR beta chain described here comes from a study of blood T cell repertoires in COVID-19. Turning to the study itself: T cells, B-cell-depleted T cells, or PBMCs provided the cDNA or gDNA that served as material.

Cohort allocation depended upon clinical history that participants reported. Cohort 3 recovered donors had two negative PCRs, clearance, or symptom resolution. Here immunoSEQ multiplex PCR was the method, and the copy in TCRdb shows in-frame clones only, minus some. The profile shows more than 300,000 clones, 85% to 90% of them singletons. CDR3 length: 14 amino acids. The trim removed 7 bases at V and 6 bases at J, leaving 7 bases unmatched. Germline loops: CDR1 SGHTA, CDR2 FQGNSA. Only one count was recorded for this clone. This clonotype was obtained from a woman under 30 who had recovered from COVID-19. Sequences were obtained from PBMCs or T cells enriched from blood (not recorded which). This chain joins TRBV7-2 and TRBJ2-2; 8 bases match TRBD2. Here the CDR3 reads CASTPRGGAGELFF. DNA of the CDR3: TGTGCCAGCACCCCTCGGGGGGGTGCCGGGGAGCTGTTTTTT.